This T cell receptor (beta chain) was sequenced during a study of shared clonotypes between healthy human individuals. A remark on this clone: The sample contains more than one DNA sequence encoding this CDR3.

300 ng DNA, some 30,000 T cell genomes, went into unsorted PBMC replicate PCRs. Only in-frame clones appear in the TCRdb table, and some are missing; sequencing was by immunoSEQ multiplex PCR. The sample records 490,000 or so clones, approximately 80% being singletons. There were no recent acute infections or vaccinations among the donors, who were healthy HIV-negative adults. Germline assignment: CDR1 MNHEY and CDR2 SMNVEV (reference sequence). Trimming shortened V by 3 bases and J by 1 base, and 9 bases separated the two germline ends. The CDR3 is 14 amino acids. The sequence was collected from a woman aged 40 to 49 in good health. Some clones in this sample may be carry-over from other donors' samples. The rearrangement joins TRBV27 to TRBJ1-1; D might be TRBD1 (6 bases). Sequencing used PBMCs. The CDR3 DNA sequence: TGTGCCAGCAGTTTCCCAGGGGCGAACACTGAAGCTTTCTTT. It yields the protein CASSFPGANTEAFF.